A selection of T cell receptor beta chains follows, all from one sample in a study of control samples from healthy donors and cancer patients. The table came from immunoSEQ multiplex PCR; TCRdb's copy has only in-frame clones and leaves some out. In the table there are about 150,000 clones, 93% of which are singletons. The sequencing input was blood. These receptors all stem from a man in his fifties or sixties in good health. Each CDR3 is given with its conserved first and last residue. D genes are given only for firm matches. Part of the rows lack a size; the others show once, few, many or a class for expanded clones.

j_call,cdr3_length,clone_size,d_call,v_call,cdr3_nt,cdr3_aa
TRBJ2-5,12,NA,NA,TRBV20-1,TGCAGTGCTAGTTTGGGGGAGGAGACCCAGTACTTC,CSASLGEETQYF
TRBJ2-7,17,NA,TRBD2,TRBV6-2/TRBV6-3,TGTGCCAGCAGTTACGGGACTAGCGGGACGAGCTCCTACGAGCAGTACTTC,CASSYGTSGTSSYEQYF
TRBJ2-3,13,NA,NA,TRBV29-1,TGCAGCGTTGAACGTGCCCGGGGCCATACGCAGTATTTT,CSVERARGHTQYF
TRBJ1-4,15,NA,NA,TRBV4-1,TGCGCCAGCAGCCAAGATCCGGGGGCTAGGGAAAAACTGTTTTTT,CASSQDPGAREKLFF
TRBJ1-1,13,NA,NA,TRBV2,TGTGCCAGCAGTGAAGAAGTGAACACTGAAGCTTTCTTT,CASSEEVNTEAFF
TRBJ1-1,15,few,TRBD1,TRBV27,TGTGCCAGCAGGGACAGGGGGCAGGGGAACACTGAAGCTTTCTTT,CASRDRGQGNTEAFF
TRBJ1-2,13,NA,NA,TRBV5-4,TGTGCCAGCAGCTTTAGTGACGCCTATGGCTACACCTTC,CASSFSDAYGYTF
TRBJ1-4,16,NA,NA,TRBV6-1,TGTGCCAGCAGTGAACTCATAGGGCAGCCGGCGGAAAAACTGTTTTTT,CASSELIGQPAEKLFF
TRBJ2-1,17,once,TRBD2,TRBV5-1,TGCGCCAGCAGCTTGTCGGCTAGCGGGAGCGGTTACAATGAGCAGTTCTTC,CASSLSASGSGYNEQFF
TRBJ1-2,15,NA,NA,TRBV6-1,TGTGCCAGCAGTGAACGGGAGGGGTTGAGCTATGGCTACACCTTC,CASSEREGLSYGYTF
TRBJ2-3,14,NA,NA,TRBV7-9,TGTGCCACCCCGGGTCCCTCGGATACAGATACGCAGTATTTT,CATPGPSDTDTQYF
TRBJ2-5,15,few,NA,TRBV18,TGTGCCAGCTCACCACAGGCGCAGGGAAGTGAGACCCAGTACTTC,CASSPQAQGSETQYF
TRBJ2-7,13,NA,NA,TRBV11-3,TGTGCCAGCAGCTCGGGACCCCTCCGGGAGCAGTACTTC,CASSSGPLREQYF
TRBJ2-1,13,NA,NA,TRBV5-6,TGTGCCAGCAGCTCGCCGGATCTTTGGGGGCAGTTCTTC,CASSSPDLWGQFF
TRBJ2-3,16,NA,TRBD2,TRBV3-1/TRBV3-2,TGTGCCAGCAGCCACGCAAGCGGGAGTGGAACAGATACGCAGTATTTT,CASSHASGSGTDTQYF
TRBJ1-6,15,NA,NA,TRBV15,TGTGCCACCAGCAGAGGGGCCAGGGAGAATTCACCCCTCCACTTT,CATSRGARENSPLHF
TRBJ1-5,15,few,TRBD1,TRBV2,TGTGCCAGCAGCACCCGGACAGGGGGCGGGCAGCCCCAGCATTTT,CASSTRTGGGQPQHF
TRBJ2-5,15,NA,NA,TRBV20-1,TGCAGTGCTAGTAGGCCAACCGATATTCAAGAGACCCAGTACTTC,CSASRPTDIQETQYF
TRBJ2-5,14,NA,TRBD2,TRBV7-9,TGTGCCAGCGGCGTGGGAGGGATTCAAGAGACCCAGTACTTC,CASGVGGIQETQYF
TRBJ2-1,15,once,TRBD2,TRBV30,TGTGCCCTGCAACGAGGGACTAGCGTATACAATGAGCAGTTCTTC,CALQRGTSVYNEQFF
TRBJ2-3,17,NA,TRBD2,TRBV5-6,TGTGCCAGCAGCTTGTGGGGCACTAGCGGGAGAGGAGATACGCAGTATTTT,CASSLWGTSGRGDTQYF
TRBJ2-7,12,NA,TRBD1,TRBV27,TGTGCCAGCAGGACAGGGGACTACGAGCAGTACTTC,CASRTGDYEQYF
TRBJ2-5,14,NA,NA,TRBV5-1,TGCGCCAGCAGCTTGGCCTCTGCAAAAGAGACCCAGTACTTC,CASSLASAKETQYF
TRBJ2-2,15,NA,TRBD1,TRBV19,TGTGCCAGTAGTATATGGACAGGGGGGAGCGGGGAGCTGTTTTTT,CASSIWTGGSGELFF
TRBJ2-2,16,NA,TRBD2,TRBV27,TGTGCCAGCACCTTTAGCGGGAGGGGAAACACCGGGGAGCTGTTTTTT,CASTFSGRGNTGELFF
TRBJ2-3,16,NA,NA,TRBV9,TGTGCCAGCAGCGCCCTCAGTGGACTCGGCACAGATACGCAGTATTTT,CASSALSGLGTDTQYF
TRBJ2-2,12,once,NA,TRBV28,TGTGCCAGCAGGGGCGGGAAAGGGGAGCTGTTTTTT,CASRGGKGELFF
TRBJ2-1,16,NA,TRBD2,TRBV5-1,TGCGCCAGCAGCTTAAGCGGGAGGGCCGGAGGGAATGAGCAGTTCTTC,CASSLSGRAGGNEQFF
TRBJ2-1,15,NA,NA,TRBV5-1,TGCGCCAGCAGCTTGGTCTCGAGCTCCTACAATGAGCAGTTCTTC,CASSLVSSSYNEQFF
TRBJ1-1,12,few,NA,TRBV20-1,TGCAGTGCTAGTATCGGCGGTGAGGGAGCTTTCTTT,CSASIGGEGAFF
TRBJ1-1,12,many,NA,TRBV19,TGTGCCAGTACCTCAGAGAACACTGAAGCTTTCTTT,CASTSENTEAFF
TRBJ1-1,14,NA,NA,TRBV11-2,TGTGCCAGCAGCCTACGACGGGAGGTCACTGAAGCTTTCTTT,CASSLRREVTEAFF
TRBJ2-5,11,NA,NA,TRBV18,TGTGCCAGCTCAGACCAAGAGACCCAGTACTTC,CASSDQETQYF
TRBJ1-5,15,NA,NA,TRBV19,TGTGCCACCACACTGTTCGGGGGTCCCAATCAGCCCCAGCATTTT,CATTLFGGPNQPQHF
TRBJ1-6,16,NA,TRBD1,TRBV5-5,TGTGCCAGCAGCTGGGACAGCCCACCGAATAATTCACCCCTCCACTTT,CASSWDSPPNNSPLHF
TRBJ2-6,15,NA,NA,TRBV10-3,TGTGCCATCACCGGACAGCGGGATGGGGCCAACGTCCTGACTTTC,CAITGQRDGANVLTF
TRBJ1-5,14,NA,NA,TRBV5-1,TGCGCCAGCAGCTTGGACCATAGCAATCAGCCCCAGCATTTT,CASSLDHSNQPQHF
TRBJ2-5,15,once,TRBD2,TRBV5-4,TGTGCCAGCAGCGATAGCGGGATTGGCCAAGAGACCCAGTACTTC,CASSDSGIGQETQYF
TRBJ1-2,13,NA,NA,TRBV29-1,TGCAGCGTCAAGGACGGGTCTTTGTATGGCTACACCTTC,CSVKDGSLYGYTF
TRBJ2-1,16,NA,NA,TRBV19,TGTGCCAGTAGTTCCTACAGGGCGCAAGTATACAATGAGCAGTTCTTC,CASSSYRAQVYNEQFF
TRBJ1-1,15,NA,TRBD1,TRBV28,TGTGCCAGCAGGGGCGGACAGGGCTGGAACACTGAAGCTTTCTTT,CASRGGQGWNTEAFF
TRBJ2-5,14,NA,NA,TRBV9,TGTGCCAGCAGCGTAGCCGGGGGCCAAGAGACCCAGTACTTC,CASSVAGGQETQYF
TRBJ2-3,15,NA,NA,TRBV15,TGTGCCACCAGCAGAGAATTAGTAGGCACAGATACGCAGTATTTT,CATSRELVGTDTQYF
TRBJ2-5,15,NA,NA,TRBV4-1,TGCGCCAGCAGCCTCAGGAGTTTGTACCAAGAGACCCAGTACTTC,CASSLRSLYQETQYF
TRBJ2-3,16,NA,TRBD2,TRBV5-4,TGTGCCAGCAGCCCGGGACTAGCAGGTGTCCTAGATACGCAGTATTTT,CASSPGLAGVLDTQYF
TRBJ1-5,16,NA,NA,TRBV20-1,TGCAGTGCTAGTAGGGGTGGCAGGGGTTACAATCAGCCCCAGCATTTT,CSASRGGRGYNQPQHF
TRBJ2-1,18,NA,TRBD2,TRBV6-2/TRBV6-3,TGTGCCAGCACCCCTCGGCGGTCTAGCGGGAGGGCCAAGAATGAGCAGTTCTTC,CASTPRRSSGRAKNEQFF
TRBJ1-2,18,NA,TRBD1,TRBV11-2,TGTGCCAGCAGCTTACTTCGGGGCCGGACAGGGAATTATTATGGCTACACCTTC,CASSLLRGRTGNYYGYTF
TRBJ2-3,15,NA,TRBD2,TRBV28,TGTGCCAGCAGTTTATACGGGAGGGCCCCGGATACGCAGTATTTT,CASSLYGRAPDTQYF
TRBJ1-2,13,few,NA,TRBV6-4,TGTGCCAGCAGGGAAGACGGGAGCTATGGCTACACCTTC,CASREDGSYGYTF
TRBJ2-1,17,NA,TRBD2,TRBV4-1,TGCGCCAGCAGCCCCCTCGGCGGAGCGGGGGTATACAATGAGCAGTTCTTC,CASSPLGGAGVYNEQFF
TRBJ2-7,12,NA,TRBD1,TRBV6-5,TGTGCCAGCAGCGACAGGGGGCGGGAGCAGTACTTC,CASSDRGREQYF
TRBJ1-1,15,NA,TRBD1,TRBV28,TGTGCCAGCAGCCTACCCGGACAGGGCGGGACTGAAGCTTTCTTT,CASSLPGQGGTEAFF
TRBJ2-6,16,NA,NA,TRBV28,TGTGCCAGCAGTGACCATCGGGCTTCTGGGGCCAACGTCCTGACTTTC,CASSDHRASGANVLTF
TRBJ2-3,15,once,NA,TRBV6-6,TGTGCCAGCATCCCCTCTCAGGGAATCGCAGATACGCAGTATTTT,CASIPSQGIADTQYF
TRBJ2-1,15,NA,NA,TRBV6-5,TGTGCCAGCAGTTACTCCTTTGGGGAGGTCAATGAGCAGTTCTTC,CASSYSFGEVNEQFF
TRBJ2-2,14,once,NA,TRBV24-1,TGTGCCACCCGCCCGACAGGACCCACCGGGGAGCTGTTTTTT,CATRPTGPTGELFF
TRBJ2-3,17,NA,TRBD2,TRBV28,TGTGCCAGCAGTTTACCCCGGACTAGCGGGAGTAGAGATACGCAGTATTTT,CASSLPRTSGSRDTQYF
TRBJ1-5,10,once,NA,TRBV20-1,TGCAGTGCTAGATGGGAGCCCCAGCATTTT,CSARWEPQHF
TRBJ2-5,15,NA,TRBD1,TRBV4-1,TGCGCCAGCAGCCAACATACAGGGGGCGGCGAGACCCAGTACTTC,CASSQHTGGGETQYF